Shown below are 31 T cell receptor beta chains from a single sample sequenced in a study of identical twins. TCRdb processed the 5' RACE reads anew with MiXCR; each CDR3 protein has one entry. Seen here are roughly 150,000 distinct CDR3 sequences, roughly 3.5% observed once, and the top ten hold 7% to 10%. The material sequenced was memory T cells sorted from blood. Source of these receptors: a man aged 18 to 29 in good health.

This clonotype was detected a few times. V gene TRBV11-2 combines with J gene TRBJ2-2; possible D gene TRBD1, 5 bases. The CDR3 loop spans 16 amino acids. Germline V lookup: CDR1 SGHAT, CDR2 FQNNGV. Trimming left V 0 bases short and J 6 bases short, with 14 bases between. CDR3 protein: CASSLDPARVAGELFF. The DNA of the CDR3 is TGTGCCAGCAGCTTAGATCCTGCCAGGGTGGCCGGGGAGCTGTTTTTT.

In its sample, this clonotype was seen many times. V and J are TRBV4-2 and TRBJ2-1; 16 nucleotides match TRBD2. J gave up 8 bases and V 0 bases, and 1 base lay outside the gene matches. The CDR3 runs 16 residues. Per germline, CDR1 LGHNA and CDR2 YNFKEQ. Here the CDR3 reads CASSQDGTSGRDEQFF. In DNA form, the CDR3 reads TGTGCCAGCAGCCAAGATGGGACTAGCGGGAGGGATGAGCAGTTCTTC.

The V gene is TRBV7-3, the J gene TRBJ2-6, with a tentative D call TRBD1 (6 bases). There are 15 residues in the CDR3. Between the trimmed V and J ends, which lost 4 bases and 4 bases, there was a span of 11 bases. Germline CDR1 is SGHTA and CDR2 is FQGTGA. CDR3 sequence: CASSSPGVGANVLTF. The CDR3 DNA sequence: TGTGCCAGCAGCTCCCCAGGGGTCGGGGCCAACGTCCTGACTTTC. Using reference TRBV7-3 and TRBJ2-6 for the parts outside the CDR3, the full variable domain is GAGVSQTPSNKVTEKGKYVELRCDPISGHTALYWYRQSLGQGPEFLIYFQGTGAADDSGLPNDRFFAVRPEGSVSTLKIQRTERGDSAVYLCASSSPGVGANVLTFGAGSRLTVL.

This clonotype was seen repeatedly, ten times or more. The rearrangement joins TRBV27 to TRBJ2-3; no clear D gene. V was clipped by 3 bases and J by 6 bases, with 10 bases between them. The CDR3 length is 13 residues. Germline assignment: CDR1 MNHEY and CDR2 SMNVEV (reference sequence). Here the CDR3 DNA reads TGTGCCAGCAGTTTTTCTTGGCTGGATACGCAGTATTTT. It encodes CASSFSWLDTQYF.

This clonotype has a count of ten or more. V and J are TRBV5-1 and TRBJ1-4; D is possibly TRBD1 (5 bases). Trimming removed 3 bases from V and 5 bases from J, with 14 bases in between. CDR1 is SGHRS and CDR2 is YFSETQ in the germline V gene. The CDR3 runs 15 residues. The CDR3, as DNA: TGCGCCAGCAGCTGGGAACCAGGGTGGAATGAAAAACTGTTTTTT. It codes for CASSWEPGWNEKLFF.

In its sample, this clonotype was seen many times. This sequence joins TRBV5-1 and TRBJ1-2; a weak D match, TRBD1 (5 bases). V shed 0 bases and J shed 4 bases, with 10 bases lying between them. Germline-derived CDR1 and CDR2 are SGHRS and YFSETQ. This CDR3 has 14 residues. The CDR3 protein is CASSLDRQIYGYTF. The CDR3 nucleotides are TGCGCCAGCAGCTTGGACAGGCAAATCTATGGCTACACCTTC. Combining the CDR3 with reference TRBV5-1 and TRBJ1-2 gives the whole variable domain KAGVTQTPRYLIKTRGQQVTLSCSPISGHRSVSWYQQTPGQGLQFLFEYFSETQRNKGNFPGRFSGRQFSNSRSEMNVSTLELGDSALYLCASSLDRQIYGYTFGSGTRLTVV.

This clonotype was counted ten times or more. V is TRBV27 and J is TRBJ2-3; 8 nucleotides line up with TRBD1. The V gene's germline CDR1 is MNHEY and CDR2 SMNVEV (reference sequence). The length of the CDR3 is 17 residues. V was clipped by 5 bases and J by 4 bases; unmatched bases: 14. The CDR3, as DNA: TGTGCCAGCAGTGGAACAGGGGGAGCCCGGGCGGCAGATACGCAGTATTTT. Residues: CASSGTGGARAADTQYF.

This clonotype appeared many times. J is TRBJ1-2 and V is TRBV12-3 or TRBV12-4; no reliable D call. The CDR3 contains 12 residues. V dropped 5 bases and J dropped 5 bases, with 9 bases sitting between them. The CDR3 spells CASSDTAYGYTF. The CDR3, as DNA: TGTGCCAGCAGTGATACAGCTTATGGCTACACCTTC.

This clonotype was found many times. The rearrangement links TRBV4-2 to TRBJ1-2, with 7 bases aligning to TRBD1. Germline CDR1 is LGHNA and CDR2 is YNFKEQ. V lost 3 bases and J lost 3; bases outside the gene matches: 13. This CDR3 has 17 amino acids. DNA for the CDR3: TGTGCCAGCAGCCATTGGGGTACAGGGGCACTTGACTATGGCTACACCTTC. Protein: CASSHWGTGALDYGYTF.

In this sample, this clonotype turned up many times. The rearrangement joins TRBV10-3 to TRBJ2-1, with 8 bases matching TRBD2. Germline V lookup: CDR1 ENHRY, CDR2 SYGVKD. The CDR3 runs 16 residues. V was clipped by 4 bases and J by 7 bases; unmatched bases: 12. The CDR3 region is CAISGLSGTSLNEQFF. In DNA form, the CDR3 reads TGTGCCATCAGTGGCCTTTCGGGGACTAGTCTAAATGAGCAGTTCTTC.

Many counts were recorded for this clonotype. This chain joins TRBV6-1 and TRBJ2-5; no clear D. The CDR3 is 13 amino acids. Trimming cost V 6 bases and J 2 bases, with 10 bases left between them. Germline loops: CDR1 MNHNS, CDR2 SASEGT. The CDR3, as DNA: TGTGCCAGCAGCCGCTTTTTACAAGAGACCCAGTACTTC. Encoded protein: CASSRFLQETQYF.

This clonotype was picked up many times. This chain uses TRBV24-1 with TRBJ2-2; no definite D call. V was shortened by 5 bases and J by 6 bases, with 0 bases between the two germline ends. Per the germline V gene, CDR1 is KGHDR and CDR2 is SFDVKD. The CDR3 runs 10 residues. CDR3 in amino acids: CATSAGELFF. In DNA, the CDR3 is TGTGCCACCAGTGCCGGGGAGCTGTTTTTT.

This clonotype was seen ten or more times. The chain couples TRBV12-3 or TRBV12-4 to TRBJ2-7, with D unclear. V gave up 1 base and J gave up 3 bases, with 7 bases separating them. The CDR3 length is 13 residues. The CDR3 spells CASSLGGNYEQYF. The CDR3 DNA reads as TGTGCCAGCAGTTTAGGTGGAAACTACGAGCAGTACTTC.

This clonotype came up many times. This rearrangement joins TRBV29-1 to TRBJ2-6; the D is unclear. V gave up 3 bases and J gave up 2 bases, with 8 bases separating them. CDR1 and CDR2 from the germline V gene are SQVTM and ANQGSEA. The CDR3 runs 14 residues. The CDR3 region is CSVEWSPGANVLTF. DNA for the CDR3: TGCAGCGTTGAGTGGTCCCCTGGGGCCAACGTCCTGACTTTC.

This clonotype was counted many times. The chain joins TRBV6-2 or TRBV6-3 to TRBJ2-1, with 14 positions matching TRBD2. The CDR3 extends over 17 amino acids. J gave up 2 bases and V 7 bases, and 7 bases lay outside the gene matches. In germline, CDR1 is MNHEY, CDR2 SVGEGT. CDR3 region: CASIGTSGSRTYNEQFF. CDR3 DNA sequence: TGTGCCAGCATCGGGACTAGCGGGAGTCGGACCTACAATGAGCAGTTCTTC.

The chain recombines TRBV3-1 with TRBJ1-1; no firm D call. Per the germline V gene, CDR1 is LGHDT and CDR2 is YNNKEL (reference sequence). V lost 1 base to trimming and J lost 2 bases, with 11 bases between them. The CDR3 length is 15 residues. CDR3 DNA: TGTGCCAGCAGCCAAGGTGCTGCAGGAAACACTGAAGCTTTCTTT. This sequence encodes CASSQGAAGNTEAFF.

This clonotype was picked up many times. The genes are TRBV5-1 and TRBJ1-2, with 7 positions matching TRBD1. CDR1 is SGHRS, CDR2 YFSETQ, per germline. The CDR3 sequence is 14 residues long. V dropped 3 bases and J dropped 8; count of bases not matched to a gene: 10. The CDR3 protein is CASSSEGAKIGYTF. CDR3 nucleotides: TGCGCCAGCAGCTCAGAGGGGGCCAAAATCGGCTACACCTTC.

The chain recombines TRBV6-2 or TRBV6-3 with TRBJ2-1, with D perhaps matching TRBD1 (6 bases). Germline V gene sequence: CDR1 MNHEY, CDR2 SVGEGT. Deletions cut 0 bases from V and 4 bases from J, with 7 bases between. The CDR3 is 14 residues long. The CDR3 region has the DNA TGTGCCAGCAGTTACTCGACAGGATACAATGAGCAGTTCTTC. Its translation: CASSYSTGYNEQFF.

This clonotype has ten or more counts. The J gene is TRBJ2-1, the V gene TRBV7-9; TRBD1 or TRBD2 may be the D gene (6 bases each). Per germline, CDR1 SEHNR and CDR2 FQNEAQ (reference sequence). The CDR3 extends over 14 amino acids. The V end lost 8 bases, the J end lost 3 bases, and 14 bases lay between the germline ends. The CDR3 loop is CASCGTPYYNEQFF. The CDR3, as DNA: TGTGCCAGCTGCGGGACACCGTACTACAATGAGCAGTTCTTC.

This clonotype was counted at least ten times. The rearrangement links TRBV7-3 to TRBJ1-1; 9 bases fit TRBD1. Germline V gives CDR1 SGHTA, CDR2 FQGTGA. The V gene end was trimmed by 3 bases and the J gene end by 11 bases; junction bases not matched to a gene: 4. The CDR3 is 12 residues long. CDR3 nucleotides: TGTGCCAGCAGCTTTGGGACAGGGCAGGCTTTCTTT. This encodes CASSFGTGQAFF.

The rearrangement uses TRBV5-1 and TRBJ2-1; 15 bases line up with TRBD2. This CDR3 contains 19 residues. V lost 8 bases, J lost 6 bases, and 18 bases stayed unmatched. Germline assignment: CDR1 SGHRS and CDR2 YFSETQ. The CDR3 DNA sequence: TGCGCCAGTCGGCTTACTACGGGACTAGCGGGAGGACTGGCCAATGAGCAGTTCTTC. It encodes CASRLTTGLAGGLANEQFF.

This clonotype has at least ten counts. The rearrangement joins TRBV5-8 to TRBJ1-4, with 9 positions matching TRBD1. Germline trimming cut 4 bases from V and 5 bases from J; bases unmatched to any gene: 3. CDR3 length equals 14 residues. CDR1 SGHTS and CDR2 YDEGEE come from the germline V gene. Here the CDR3 reads CASSTGTGNEKLFF. The CDR3 nucleotides are TGTGCCAGCAGCACCGGGACAGGGAATGAAAAACTGTTTTTT. Complete variable domain (other parts from reference TRBV5-8 and TRBJ1-4): EAGVTQSPTHLIKTRGQQATLRCSPISGHTSVYWYQQALGLGLQFLLWYDEGEERNRGNFPPRFSGRQFPNYSSELNVNALELEDSALYLCASSTGTGNEKLFFGSGTQLSVL.

The table lists this clonotype with many counts. The J gene is TRBJ1-5, the V gene TRBV5-4; 12 bases are a match to TRBD1. The length of the CDR3 is 19 residues. V lost 0 bases to trimming and J lost 0 bases; unmatched junction nucleotides: 7. Germline V CDR1 and CDR2: SGHNT, YYREEE (reference sequence). The CDR3 region is CASSLDVWGQGASNQPQHF. The CDR3 bases are TGTGCCAGCAGCTTGGACGTATGGGGACAGGGGGCTAGCAATCAGCCCCAGCATTTT. The variable domain in full, with the rest retrieved from reference TRBV5-4 and TRBJ1-5, is ETGVTQSPTHLIKTRGQQVTLRCSSQSGHNTVSWYQQALGQGPQFIFQYYREEENGRGNFPPRFSGLQFPNYSSELNVNALELDDSALYLCASSLDVWGQGASNQPQHFGDGTRLSIL.

This clonotype was detected ten times or more. The chain is built from TRBV12-3 or TRBV12-4 and TRBJ2-1; tentatively, D is TRBD1 (5 bases). The CDR3 is 14 amino acids. Trimming removed 5 bases from V and 4 bases from J, with 12 bases in between. CDR3 region: CASSPGPGYNEQFF. Here the CDR3 DNA reads TGTGCCAGCAGTCCGGGCCCAGGGTACAATGAGCAGTTCTTC.

This clonotype has at least ten counts. This rearrangement joins TRBV12-3 or TRBV12-4 to TRBJ2-4; 9 bases align to TRBD1. This CDR3 spans 14 amino acids. Unmatched junction bases numbered 7, after V lost 6 bases and J lost 7 bases. The CDR3 DNA sequence: TGTGCCAGCAGCCGGGGACAGGGAATCAACATTCAGTACTTC. Its translation is CASSRGQGINIQYF.

This clonotype was seen ten or more times. V is TRBV7-2 and J is TRBJ1-5; D ambiguous. This CDR3 is 12 amino acids long. V lost 4 bases and J 7 bases, leaving 8 bases between the germline ends. Germline CDR1 and CDR2: SGHTA and FQGNSA. The CDR3, as DNA: TGTGCCAGCAGCTCTCTACGGCAGCCCCAGCATTTT. This sequence encodes CASSSLRQPQHF.

This clonotype was seen many times. The V gene is TRBV6-1, the J gene TRBJ2-5; D is possibly TRBD1 (6 bases). CDR3 length: 15 residues. V shed 7 bases and J shed 3 bases, with 18 bases lying between them. Germline V gene data show CDR1 as MNHNS and CDR2 as SASEGT. The CDR3 is CASTLDSPGKETQYF. The CDR3 DNA follows: TGTGCCAGCACGCTGGACAGCCCCGGGAAAGAGACCCAGTACTTC.

This clonotype occurred many times. The rearrangement uses TRBV12-3 or TRBV12-4 and TRBJ1-4; TRBD1 is a possible D gene (5 bases). CDR3 length: 15 amino acids. V was pared by 6 bases and J by 8 bases, with 19 bases between. DNA for the CDR3: TGTGCCAGCAGCCCTACACGACAGAGGGGAGAAAAACTGTTTTTT. Translating it yields CASSPTRQRGEKLFF.

The CDR3 reads CASSVLGPTDTQYF. In DNA, the CDR3 is TGTGCCAGCAGTGTTTTGGGTCCGACAGATACGCAGTATTTT. The chain carries TRBV2 and TRBJ2-3, with D uncertain. V lost 4 bases, J lost 3 bases, and 11 bases lay in between. CDR1 is SNHLY, CDR2 FYNNEI, per germline. CDR3 length equals 14 residues.

This clonotype was recorded many times. J is TRBJ2-3 and V is TRBV2, with unresolved D. Trimming took 0 bases from V and 6 from J, leaving 7 bases between them. Germline-derived CDR1 and CDR2 are SNHLY and FYNNEI. CDR3 length equals 13 residues. CDR3 sequence reads: CASSEALSDTQYF. The CDR3, as DNA: TGTGCCAGCAGTGAAGCGCTGTCGGATACGCAGTATTTT. Based on the CDR3 plus reference TRBV2 and TRBJ2-3, the full variable domain is EPEVTQTPSHQVTQMGQEVILRCVPISNHLYFYWYRQILGQKVEFLVSFYNNEISEKSEIFDDQFSVERPDGSNFTLKIRSTKLEDSAMYFCASSEALSDTQYFGPGTRLTVL.

There are many counts of this clonotype. The chain combines TRBV24-1 with TRBJ2-2; tentatively, D is TRBD1 (5 bases). The CDR3 contains 12 residues. Trimming stripped 12 bases from V and 6 bases from J, with 13 bases between. CDR1 is KGHDR and CDR2 is SFDVKD in the germline V gene. CDR3 protein: CAVKGNAGELFF. The CDR3 bases are TGTGCCGTGAAGGGGAATGCCGGGGAGCTGTTTTTT.